This TCR beta chain was sequenced during a study of post-analysis software for immune sequencing data. Study findings and constraints: Multiple sclerosis patients showed significantly lower normalized Chao1 diversity than controls did. There were five or six TRBV segments more frequent in patients than controls, and TRBV5-6, TRBV5-1 and TRBV20-1 were among them.

TCR beta cDNA libraries had unique molecular identifiers. TCRdb ran MiXCR on the PCR reads and lists one entry per CDR3 protein. The data hold hundreds of thousands of distinct CDR3 sequences, with less than 35% observed a single time. The CDR3 runs 16 residues. Germline-derived CDR1 and CDR2 are SNHLY and FYNNEI. The V and J ends lost 6 bases and 2 bases, in that order; junction bases with no gene match: 9. About this clonotype itself: Its specificity is not known.

The source of this sequence is a girl aged 5-17 years with multiple sclerosis. Sequenced input: blood. This chain links TRBV2 with TRBJ2-1; TRBD2 aligns across 8 bases. As DNA, the CDR3 is TGTGCCAGCAGCAGCGGACTAGCCTTGCCCTACAATGAGCAGTTCTTC. This translates into CASSSGLALPYNEQFF.